What follows are 17 T cell receptor beta chains derived from one specimen sequenced in a study of metastatic and nonmetastatic thyroid tumors. The entire patient cohort was treatment-naive prior to thyroid surgery. TCRdb reprocessed the PCR reads using MiXCR. The data hold 20,000 to 25,000 clones, with 24% observed a single time. The specimen was tumor tissue. The origin of the receptors is a female donor with papillary thyroid cancer or a benign thyroid nodule (not recorded which). Some clones in this sample may be carry-over from other donors' samples.

This clone qualifies as medium-sized. V gene TRBV6-1 combines with J gene TRBJ1-5; D unclear. The CDR3 is made up of 15 amino acids. V was cut by 4 bases and J by 5 bases, with 15 bases left in between. Germline V CDR1 and CDR2: MNHNS, SASEGT. CDR3 amino acids: CASSAPPGKDQPQHF. CDR3 coding DNA: TGTGCCAGCAGTGCACCCCCCGGGAAGGATCAGCCCCAGCATTTT.

This clone was picked up many times. The gene calls are TRBV5-1 and TRBJ2-3; 9 bases line up with TRBD2. Germline V gene sequence: CDR1 SGHRS, CDR2 YFSETQ. V lost 4 bases to trimming and J lost 7 bases; unmatched junction nucleotides: 13. The length of the CDR3 is 16 residues. The CDR3 spells CASSQGNSGSTYTQYF. The CDR3 DNA is TGCGCCAGCAGCCAGGGGAATAGCGGGAGTACCTATACGCAGTATTTT.

This chain uses TRBV24-1 with TRBJ2-7; TRBD1 aligns across 9 bases. This CDR3 region has 13 residues. Germline CDR1 reads KGHDR; CDR2 reads SFDVKD. With V trimmed by 9 bases and J by 3 bases, 5 bases remained unmatched. The CDR3 coding sequence is TGTGCCACCGGCGCGGGACAGGGCTACGAGCAGTACTTC. Its protein product is CATGAGQGYEQYF.

This clone was picked up many times. The chain combines TRBV6-5 with TRBJ1-3, with 11 bases identical to TRBD1. The CDR3 extends over 15 amino acids. CDR1 is MNHEY, CDR2 SVGAGI, per germline. After removal of 7 bases from V and 2 bases from J, the junction contained 4 bases not matched to a gene. CDR3 residues: CASMGQGVTGNTIYF. CDR3 nucleotides: TGTGCCAGCATGGGACAGGGGGTAACTGGAAACACCATATATTTT.

This clone came up many times. J is TRBJ2-1 and V is TRBV6-1, with a possible D match to TRBD1 (6 bases). The ends were cut back, 2 bases at V and 3 bases at J, with 17 bases in the middle. Germline CDR1 and CDR2: MNHNS and SASEGT. This CDR3 has 17 residues. The CDR3 DNA reads TGTGCCAGCAGTGAATTCGAGGGGGTAGCGTTCTACAATGAGCAGTTCTTC. Encoded protein: CASSEFEGVAFYNEQFF.

This clone was seen only a few times. The rearrangement joins TRBV7-9 to TRBJ2-7; weak D call: TRBD2 (5 bases). V was clipped by 5 bases and J by 5 bases, with 7 bases between them. Germline V gene data show CDR1 as SEHNR and CDR2 as FQNEAQ (reference sequence). CDR3 length: 11 amino acids. The CDR3 nucleotides are TGTGCCAGCAGCCCGGGGAACGAGCAGTACTTC. Its protein is CASSPGNEQYF.

This clone was picked up many times. The chain combines TRBV29-1 with TRBJ2-7, with D possibly being TRBD1 (6 bases). CDR3 length: 13 residues. Germline V gene sequence: CDR1 SQVTM, CDR2 ANQGSEA. V lost 5 bases and J 2 bases, leaving 13 bases between the germline ends. The CDR3 loop reads CSVFSAGAYEQYF. The DNA for the CDR3 is TGCAGCGTTTTCTCCGCAGGGGCCTACGAGCAGTACTTC.

Written as DNA, the CDR3 is TGCAGCGCGCCTCCCGGGACAGGGGGCGCCTACGAGCAGTACTTC. Amino acid sequence: CSAPPGTGGAYEQYF. This sequence joins TRBV20-1 and TRBJ2-7, with TRBD1 identical over 12 bases. This CDR3 has 15 amino acids. CDR1 is DFQATT, CDR2 SNEGSKA, per germline (reference sequence).

This clone occurred many times. This rearrangement joins TRBV3-1 to TRBJ1-6, with D possibly matching TRBD1 (6 bases). Germline-derived CDR1 and CDR2 are LGHDT and YNNKEL (reference sequence). This CDR3 is 15 amino acids long. The V end was cut by 3 bases, the J end by 8 bases, with 14 bases between. CDR3 in amino acids: CASSQRGGLDSPLHF. The CDR3 nucleotides read TGTGCCAGCAGCCAGAGGGGGGGGTTAGATTCACCCCTCCACTTT.

This clone has a count of ten or more. The rearrangement links TRBV12-3 or TRBV12-4 to TRBJ1-1; 10 bases fit TRBD1. The V gene end was trimmed by 3 bases and the J gene end by 5 bases; junction bases not matched to a gene: 6. The CDR3 is 15 amino acids. The CDR3 sequence is CASSLGQGIKTEAFF. CDR3 nucleotides: TGTGCCAGCAGTTTGGGACAGGGGATAAAAACTGAAGCTTTCTTT.

At least ten counts were recorded for this clone. V usage is TRBV9 and J usage is TRBJ2-5; 8 bases align to TRBD2. Germline V gene data show CDR1 as SGDLS and CDR2 as YYNGEE. V was clipped by 4 bases and J by 4 bases; unmatched bases: 12. This CDR3 is 16 amino acids long. The CDR3 DNA reads as TGTGCCAGCAGCACCTCAGCGGGAGCTCCCTTAGAGACCCAGTACTTC. It specifies CASSTSAGAPLETQYF.

This clone was observed at least ten times. The rearrangement joins TRBV7-9 to TRBJ2-7; 8 bases fit TRBD2. CDR1 and CDR2 from the germline V gene are SEHNR and FQNEAQ (reference sequence). CDR3 length: 15 amino acids. Trimming took 5 bases from V and 2 from J; bases not matched to a gene: 8. In nucleotides, the CDR3 is TGTGCCAGCAGCCCTCCTGGGACTAGGGCCTACGAGCAGTACTTC. It is translated as CASSPPGTRAYEQYF.

In this sample, this clone turned up many times. The V call is TRBV11-3, the J call TRBJ2-3; maybe TRBD1 (6 bases). This CDR3 has 14 residues. Trimming took 6 bases from V and 4 from J, leaving 14 bases between them. Per the germline V gene, CDR1 is SGHNT and CDR2 is YENEEA. The CDR3 DNA reads TGTGCCAGCAGAGATCGGGACATCTCAGATACGCAGTATTTT. Translating gives CASRDRDISDTQYF.

This clone turned up a few times. The chain couples TRBV12-3 or TRBV12-4 to TRBJ2-7, with no clear D. With 1 base removed from V and 2 bases from J, the gap between germline ends came to 12 bases. The CDR3 covers 15 residues. The CDR3 DNA reads TGTGCCAGCAGTTTAGGAGCAAGGTATACCTACGAGCAGTACTTC. It encodes CASSLGARYTYEQYF.

This clone showed up many times. V gene TRBV4-2 combines with J gene TRBJ1-2; a possible D gene is TRBD1 (6 bases). Germline lookup yields CDR1 LGHNA and CDR2 YNFKEQ. The germline V and J ends were trimmed by 0 bases and 7 bases, with 18 bases remaining between them. CDR3 size: 16 residues. Written as DNA, the CDR3 is TGTGCCAGCAGCCAAGAGACCCTCGGCAGGGGCCGTGGCTACACCTTC. Residues: CASSQETLGRGRGYTF.

This clone was observed at least ten times. The J gene is TRBJ1-2, the V gene TRBV4-1; 11 bases match TRBD1. J gave up 8 bases and V 6 bases, and 11 bases lay outside the gene matches. This CDR3 has 15 residues. CDR1 and CDR2 (germline): MGHRA, YSYEKL. CDR3 sequence reads: CASRISGQGAYGYTF. The CDR3 region has the DNA TGCGCCAGCAGGATTAGCGGACAGGGGGCATACGGCTACACCTTC.

This clone was detected ten times or more. This chain links TRBV4-2 with TRBJ2-2, with TRBD1 as a possible D gene (9 bases). The CDR3 length is 20 residues. Trimming left V 2 bases short and J 5 bases short, with 27 bases between. The V gene's germline CDR1 is LGHNA and CDR2 YNFKEQ. Here the CDR3 DNA reads TGTGCCAGCAGCCAACAACCGGGACAGGGTCGCTCTAGCGGGACCGGGGAGCTGTTTTTT. It specifies CASSQQPGQGRSSGTGELFF.